The 17 T cell receptor beta chains listed next were all sequenced from one sample in a study of T cell responses to AZD1222 COVID-19 vaccine. Profiling relied on immunoSEQ multiplex PCR, and the TCRdb table lists in-frame clones only, not all of them. Found here are about 140,000 clones, 80% to 95% of them singletons; the top ten hold roughly 3.1%. Sequencing used peripheral blood, obtained on day 0 of AZD1222 vaccination. The source of these receptors is an adult in good health.

This clone has just one count. The chain carries TRBV11-2 and TRBJ1-6; D is uncertain. V shed 1 base and J shed 7 bases, with 11 bases lying between them. This CDR3 has 15 amino acids. Germline lookup yields CDR1 SGHAT and CDR2 FQNNGV. The CDR3 bases are TGTGCCAGCAGCTTAGGTTTTAGAGCGAATTCACCCCTCCACTTT. The encoded protein is CASSLGFRANSPLHF.

The V and J genes are TRBV3-1 (or the pseudogene TRBV3-2) and TRBJ2-1, with 9 bases that match TRBD2. Germline V gives CDR1 LGHDT, CDR2 YNNKEL (reference sequence). The V segment lost 3 bases and the J segment 8 bases; nucleotides outside the gene matches: 5. The CDR3 covers 14 residues. The CDR3 protein is CASSHAGGPDEQFF. The CDR3 nucleotides read TGTGCCAGCAGCCACGCGGGAGGGCCCGATGAGCAGTTCTTC.

A few counts support this clone. This sequence joins TRBV19 and TRBJ1-2; 10 bases are shared with TRBD1. Trimming at V came to 4 bases and at J to 8 bases, leaving 7 bases not matched to a gene. This CDR3 has 14 residues. CDR1 LNHDA and CDR2 SQIVND come from the germline V gene (reference sequence). DNA of the CDR3: TGTGCCAGTAGTACCGAGACAGGGGGCGGCGGCTACACCTTC. Amino acids: CASSTETGGGGYTF.

Comments on this clone: The sample contains more than one DNA sequence encoding this CDR3. V usage is TRBV6-5 and J usage is TRBJ2-7, with TRBD1 identical over 9 bases. Germline values: CDR1 MNHEY, CDR2 SVGAGI. J lost 2 bases, V lost 5 bases, and 4 bases had no gene match. There are 14 residues in the CDR3. CDR3 sequence (DNA): TGTGCCAGCAGTCCGGACAGGGGCCCCTACGAGCAGTACTTC. It encodes CASSPDRGPYEQYF.

The chain carries TRBV29-1 and TRBJ1-2; no reliable D call. Germline V gene data show CDR1 as SQVTM and CDR2 as ANQGSEA. The ends were cut back, 4 bases at V and 3 bases at J, with 9 bases in the middle. CDR3 length: 12 residues. As DNA, the CDR3 is TGCAGCGTTGGAGCTTTGGACTATGGCTACACCTTC. Its protein product is CSVGALDYGYTF. Supplemented by reference TRBV29-1 and TRBJ1-2, the full variable domain reads SAVISQKPSRDICQRGTSLTIQCQVDSQVTMMFWYRQQPGQSLTLIATANQGSEATYESGFVIDKFPISRPNLTFSTLTVSNMSPEDSSIYLCSVGALDYGYTFGSGTRLTVV.

This clone occurred a few times. This chain joins TRBV12-3 or TRBV12-4 and TRBJ1-3; the D gene is possibly TRBD1 (5 bases). The CDR3 has 11 amino acids. Trimming removed 6 bases from V and 7 bases from J, with 7 bases in between. CDR3 protein: CASRRGNTIYF. CDR3 in DNA: TGTGCCAGCAGGCGGGGGAACACCATATATTTT.

The genes are TRBV19 and TRBJ2-2; the D is unclear. Germline loops: CDR1 LNHDA, CDR2 SQIVND (reference sequence). The CDR3 covers 12 residues. The germline V and J ends were trimmed by 7 bases and 6 bases, with 9 bases remaining between them. The CDR3 spells CASMREAGELFF. The CDR3 DNA sequence: TGTGCCAGTATGCGTGAGGCCGGGGAGCTGTTTTTT.

This sequence joins TRBV6-4 and TRBJ1-2; perhaps TRBD1 as D (5 bases). This CDR3 comprises 12 residues. Germline-derived CDR1 and CDR2 are MRHNA and SNTAGT. The V gene lost 3 bases and the J gene lost 4 bases, with 6 bases spanning the gap. The CDR3 sequence is CASSDQGYGYTF. The CDR3 DNA reads TGTGCCAGCAGTGATCAGGGCTATGGCTACACCTTC.

The chain carries TRBV27 and TRBJ2-7; 8 bases match TRBD2. The CDR3 runs 13 residues. Trimming at V came to 7 bases and at J to 4 bases, leaving 6 bases not matched to a gene. Germline V CDR1 and CDR2: MNHEY, SMNVEV (reference sequence). The CDR3 sequence: CASKGTRYYEQYF. CDR3 nucleotides: TGTGCCAGCAAGGGGACTAGATATTACGAGCAGTACTTC.

The J gene is TRBJ1-3, the V gene TRBV5-4; 8 nucleotides agree with TRBD1. CDR1 is SGHNT, CDR2 YYREEE, per germline (reference sequence). This CDR3 contains 16 residues. The J segment lost 1 base and the V segment lost 2 bases, leaving 5 bases of the junction unmatched. The CDR3: CASSFYRGSSGNTIYF. The CDR3 region has the DNA TGTGCCAGCAGCTTTTACAGGGGGTCGTCTGGAAACACCATATATTTT.

The chain uses TRBV6-5 and TRBJ2-2; D unclear. Per germline, CDR1 MNHEY and CDR2 SVGAGI. Trimming took 4 bases from V and 4 from J, leaving 4 bases between them. The CDR3 is made up of 12 amino acids. The CDR3 bases are TGTGCCAGCAGTTGGAGCACCGGGGAGCTGTTTTTT. It yields the protein CASSWSTGELFF.

This sequence joins TRBV27 and TRBJ1-1; D is possibly TRBD1 (5 bases). Germline-derived CDR1 and CDR2 are MNHEY and SMNVEV (reference sequence). V lost 3 bases and J 1 base, leaving 12 bases between the germline ends. CDR3 length equals 15 residues. The CDR3 here is CASSFRPGTNTEAFF. The CDR3 DNA is TGTGCCAGCAGTTTTCGGCCAGGGACGAACACTGAAGCTTTCTTT.

The chain joins TRBV19 to TRBJ2-5; TRBD2 matches 8 bases. V lost 0 bases to trimming and J lost 6 bases; unmatched junction nucleotides: 6. CDR1 and CDR2 from the germline V gene are LNHDA and SQIVND (reference sequence). This CDR3 region has 15 residues. Here the CDR3 reads CASSIDPASGQTQYF. CDR3 coding DNA: TGTGCCAGTAGTATAGATCCGGCTAGCGGGCAGACCCAGTACTTC.

The chain joins TRBV19 to TRBJ2-7, with D perhaps matching TRBD2 (8 bases). V was pared by 8 bases and J by 7 bases, with 24 bases between. Germline values: CDR1 LNHDA, CDR2 SQIVND (reference sequence). This CDR3 spans 15 amino acids. The CDR3 here is CASSPSGQGVLEQYF. DNA for the CDR3: TGTGCCAGTTCTCCTAGCGGGCAGGGGGTCTTGGAGCAGTACTTC.

The V call is TRBV7-9, the J call TRBJ2-3; 14 bases are a match to TRBD2. With V trimmed by 5 bases and J by 10 bases, 11 bases remained unmatched. This CDR3 has 16 amino acids. Germline-derived CDR1 and CDR2 are SEHNR and FQNEAQ (reference sequence). This CDR3 is CASSPTGTSGSLAQYF. The CDR3 DNA reads TGTGCCAGCAGCCCAACCGGGACTAGCGGGAGTTTAGCGCAGTATTTT.

J is TRBJ2-3 and V is TRBV15, with 7 bases fitting TRBD2. The CDR3 is 15 amino acids. CDR1 is LNHNV and CDR2 is YYDKDF in the germline V gene (reference sequence). Losses at the gene ends were 0 bases for V and 8 bases for J; bases not matched to a gene: 8. The CDR3, as DNA: TGTGCCACCAGCAGAGAAGGCAGGGAGGGTAGTACGCAGTATTTT. This sequence encodes CATSREGREGSTQYF.

In this sample, this clone turned up once. This chain joins TRBV5-1 and TRBJ1-1, with TRBD1 matching over 9 bases. This CDR3 contains 16 residues. The ends lost 5 bases at V and 1 base at J; junction bases unmatched: 9. The germline CDR1 and CDR2 sequences are SGHRS and YFSETQ. Here the CDR3 reads CASRGQGMFKNTEAFF. CDR3 DNA: TGCGCCAGCAGAGGACAGGGGATGTTTAAGAACACTGAAGCTTTCTTT.